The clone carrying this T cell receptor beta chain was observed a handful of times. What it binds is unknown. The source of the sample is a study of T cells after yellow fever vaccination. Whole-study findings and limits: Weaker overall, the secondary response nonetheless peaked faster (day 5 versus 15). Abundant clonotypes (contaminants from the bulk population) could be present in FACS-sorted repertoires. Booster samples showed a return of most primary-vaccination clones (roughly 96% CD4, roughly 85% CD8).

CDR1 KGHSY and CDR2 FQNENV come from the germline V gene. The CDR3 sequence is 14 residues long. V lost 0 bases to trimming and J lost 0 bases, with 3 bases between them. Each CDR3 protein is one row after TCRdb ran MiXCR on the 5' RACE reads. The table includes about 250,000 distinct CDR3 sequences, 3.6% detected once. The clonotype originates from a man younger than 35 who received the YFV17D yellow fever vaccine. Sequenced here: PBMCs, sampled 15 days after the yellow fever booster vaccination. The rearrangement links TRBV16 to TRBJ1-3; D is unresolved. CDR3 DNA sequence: TGTGCCAGCAGCCAATCCCGCTCTGGAAACACCATATATTTT. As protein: CASSQSRSGNTIYF.